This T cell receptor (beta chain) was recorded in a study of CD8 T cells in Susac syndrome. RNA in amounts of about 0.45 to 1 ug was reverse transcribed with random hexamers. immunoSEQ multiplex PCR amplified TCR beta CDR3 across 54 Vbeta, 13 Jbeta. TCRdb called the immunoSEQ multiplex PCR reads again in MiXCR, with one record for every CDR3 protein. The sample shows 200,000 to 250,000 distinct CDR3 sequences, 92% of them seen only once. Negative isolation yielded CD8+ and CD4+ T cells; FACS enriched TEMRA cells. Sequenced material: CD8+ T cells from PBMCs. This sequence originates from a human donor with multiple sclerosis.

The CDR3 protein is CASSLDSVHGFF. The CDR3 nucleotides read TGTGCCAGCAGCTTAGACAGCGTACATGGGTTCTTC. The V and J genes are TRBV7-2 and TRBJ2-1; D is unresolved. The germline CDR1 and CDR2 sequences are SGHTA and FQGNSA. The CDR3 contains 12 residues. V gave up 1 base and J gave up 15 bases, with 13 bases separating them.